This T cell receptor (beta chain) was recovered during a study of T cells in tuberculosis. Across the study: T cells were selected with CD1B tetramers loaded with glucose monomycolate. This South African cohort compared adolescents with or without latent tuberculosis against adults with active tuberculosis. Samples predate treatment or fall within its first 7 days.

This CDR3 comprises 12 residues. Germline V gene lookup returns CDR1 MNHEY and CDR2 SVGAGI. The ends lost 8 bases at V and 5 bases at J; junction bases unmatched: 3. Method: immunoSEQ multiplex PCR; TCRdb's copy keeps in-frame clones and lacks some. The profile shows some 10,000 clones, around 94% of them singletons. The material sequenced was PBMCs. The origin of this receptor is an adult with tuberculosis. This chain joins TRBV6-5 and TRBJ1-1, with 9 nucleotides matching TRBD1. The DNA of the CDR3 is TGTGCCAGCGGGACAGGGAGTACTGAAGCTTTCTTT. Translation gives CASGTGSTEAFF.